This T cell receptor beta chain was obtained from a study of OX40 agonist ivuxolimab in advanced cancers. Study information: Three patients showed partial responses: one hepatocellular carcinoma and two cutaneous melanoma cases. Findings of the study overall: CD4+ and CD8+ T cells in blood underwent clonal expansion by week 6 at 0.1 to 3.0 mg/kg.

There are 16 residues in the CDR3. V shed 5 bases, J shed 1 base, and the junction held 8 bases outside the gene matches. Germline CDR1 and CDR2: MDHEN and SYDVKM. The method was immunoSEQ multiplex PCR; TCRdb's version includes in-frame clones alone and lacks a portion of them. The table has tens of thousands of clones, about four fifths seen once. This clone has only one observation. What it binds is not known. The J gene is TRBJ1-2, the V gene TRBV28; 9 bases map to TRBD1. The clonotype comes from an adult with an advanced solid tumor such as melanoma, head and neck, liver or kidney cancer. This specimen consisted of CD4+ or CD8+ T cells sorted from blood, obtained in a trial of the OX40 agonist ivuxolimab. The CDR3 reads CASSQYRGRGNYGYTF. CDR3 sequence (DNA): TGTGCCAGCAGTCAGTACAGGGGGCGCGGTAACTATGGCTACACCTTC.